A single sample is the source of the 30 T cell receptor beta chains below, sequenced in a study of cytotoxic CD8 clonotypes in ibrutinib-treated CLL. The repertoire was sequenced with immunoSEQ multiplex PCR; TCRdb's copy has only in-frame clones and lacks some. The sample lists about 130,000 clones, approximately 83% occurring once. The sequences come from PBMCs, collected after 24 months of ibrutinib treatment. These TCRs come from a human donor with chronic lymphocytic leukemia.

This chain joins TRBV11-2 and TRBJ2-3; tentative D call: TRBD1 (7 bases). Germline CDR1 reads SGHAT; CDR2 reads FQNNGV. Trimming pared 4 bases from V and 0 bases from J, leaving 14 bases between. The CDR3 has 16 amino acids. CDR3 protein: CASSSPGGTSTDTQYF. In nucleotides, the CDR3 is TGTGCCAGCAGCTCCCCAGGGGGGACCAGCACAGATACGCAGTATTTT. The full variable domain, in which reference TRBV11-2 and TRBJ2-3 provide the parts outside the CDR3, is EAGVAQSPRYKIIEKRQSVAFWCNPISGHATLYWYQQILGQGPKLLIQFQNNGVVDDSQLPKDRFSAERLKGVDSTLKIQPAKLEDSAVYLCASSSPGGTSTDTQYFGPGTRLTVL.

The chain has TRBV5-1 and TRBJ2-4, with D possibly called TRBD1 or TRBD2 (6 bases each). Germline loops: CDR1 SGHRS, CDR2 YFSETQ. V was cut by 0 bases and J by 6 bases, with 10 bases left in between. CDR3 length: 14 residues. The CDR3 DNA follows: TGCGCCAGCAGCTTGGAACAGGGAGGAAACATTCAGTACTTC. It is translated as CASSLEQGGNIQYF.

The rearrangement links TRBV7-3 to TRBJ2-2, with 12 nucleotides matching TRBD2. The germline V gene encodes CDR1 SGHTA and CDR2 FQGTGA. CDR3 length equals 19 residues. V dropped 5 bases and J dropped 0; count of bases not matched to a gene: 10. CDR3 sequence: CASSPRASGGVANTGELFF. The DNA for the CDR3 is TGTGCCAGCAGCCCACGTGCTAGCGGGGGGGTGGCGAACACCGGGGAGCTGTTTTTT.

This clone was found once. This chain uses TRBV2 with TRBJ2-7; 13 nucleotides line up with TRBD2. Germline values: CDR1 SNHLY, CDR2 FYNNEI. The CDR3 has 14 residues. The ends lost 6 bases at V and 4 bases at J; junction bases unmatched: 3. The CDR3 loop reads CASRGLAGRYEQYF. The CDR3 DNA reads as TGTGCCAGCAGGGGACTAGCGGGACGATACGAGCAGTACTTC.

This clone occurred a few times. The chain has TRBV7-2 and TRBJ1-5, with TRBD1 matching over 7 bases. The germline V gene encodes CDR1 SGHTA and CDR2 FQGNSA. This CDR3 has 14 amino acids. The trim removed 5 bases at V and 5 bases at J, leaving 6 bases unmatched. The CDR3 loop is CASSGRGTDQPQHF. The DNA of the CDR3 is TGTGCCAGCAGCGGCAGGGGGACCGATCAGCCCCAGCATTTT.

CDR3 region: CASSQGAGGPIPYEQYF. CDR3 sequence (DNA): TGCGCCAGCAGCCAAGGGGCCGGGGGCCCGATCCCCTACGAGCAGTACTTC. This sequence joins TRBV4-1 and TRBJ2-7, with D tentatively TRBD1 or TRBD2 (6 bases each). Trimming pared 1 base from V and 2 bases from J, leaving 18 bases between. The germline V gene has CDR1 MGHRA and CDR2 YSYEKL. The CDR3 length is 17 residues.

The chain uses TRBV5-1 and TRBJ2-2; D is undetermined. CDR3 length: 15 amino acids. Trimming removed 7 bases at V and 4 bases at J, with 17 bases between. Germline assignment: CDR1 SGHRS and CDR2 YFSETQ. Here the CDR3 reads CASYLTPKATGELFF. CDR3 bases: TGCGCCAGCTACCTGACACCCAAAGCCACCGGGGAGCTGTTTTTT.

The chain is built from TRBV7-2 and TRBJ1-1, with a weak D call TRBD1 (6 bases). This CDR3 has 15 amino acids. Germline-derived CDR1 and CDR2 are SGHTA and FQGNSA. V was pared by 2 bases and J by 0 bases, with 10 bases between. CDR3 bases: TGTGCCAGCAGCTTACGTGGACAGATGAACACTGAAGCTTTCTTT. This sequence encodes CASSLRGQMNTEAFF. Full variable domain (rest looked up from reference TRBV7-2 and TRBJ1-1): GAGVSQSPSNKVTEKGKDVELRCDPISGHTALYWYRQSLGQGLEFLIYFQGNSAPDKSGLPSDRFSAERTGGSVSTLTIQRTQQEDSAVYLCASSLRGQMNTEAFFGQGTRLTVV.

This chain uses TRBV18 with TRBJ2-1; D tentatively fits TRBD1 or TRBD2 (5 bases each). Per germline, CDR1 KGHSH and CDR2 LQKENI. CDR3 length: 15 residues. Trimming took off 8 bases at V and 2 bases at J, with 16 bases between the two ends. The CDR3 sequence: CASAYSVGAYNEQFF. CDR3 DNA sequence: TGTGCCAGCGCCTATAGCGTAGGGGCCTACAATGAGCAGTTCTTC.

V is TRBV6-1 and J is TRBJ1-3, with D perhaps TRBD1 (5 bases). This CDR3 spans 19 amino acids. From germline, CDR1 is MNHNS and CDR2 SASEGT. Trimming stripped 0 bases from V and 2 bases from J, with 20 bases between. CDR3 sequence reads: CASSEARGGIMRTGNTIYF. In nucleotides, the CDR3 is TGTGCCAGCAGTGAAGCGCGGGGGGGTATAATGAGGACTGGAAACACCATATATTTT.

CDR3 amino acids: CASSDRGGAGAANYGYTF. The CDR3, as DNA: TGTGCCAGCAGTGATCGTGGGGGCGCCGGAGCAGCTAACTATGGCTACACCTTC. The gene calls are TRBV6-1 and TRBJ1-2; the D gene is possibly TRBD1 (6 bases). Germline loops: CDR1 MNHNS, CDR2 SASEGT. The CDR3 loop spans 18 amino acids. The V end lost 3 bases, the J end lost 0 bases, and 20 bases lay between the germline ends.

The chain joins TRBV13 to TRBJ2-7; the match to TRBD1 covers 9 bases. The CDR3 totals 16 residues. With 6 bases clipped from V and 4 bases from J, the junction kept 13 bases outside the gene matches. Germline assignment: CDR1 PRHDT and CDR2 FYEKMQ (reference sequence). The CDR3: CASSRAPGTGIYEQYF. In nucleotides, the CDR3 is TGTGCCAGCAGTCGAGCCCCCGGGACAGGGATATACGAGCAGTACTTC. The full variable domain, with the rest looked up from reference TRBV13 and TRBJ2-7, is AAGVIQSPRHLIKEKRETATLKCYPIPRHDTVYWYQQGPGQDPQFLISFYEKMQSDKGSIPDRFSAQQFSDYHSELNMSSLELGDSALYFCASSRAPGTGIYEQYFGPGTRLTVT.

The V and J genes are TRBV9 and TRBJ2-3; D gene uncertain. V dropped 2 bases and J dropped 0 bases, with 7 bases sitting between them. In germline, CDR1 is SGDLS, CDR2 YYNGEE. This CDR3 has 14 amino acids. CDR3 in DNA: TGTGCCAGCAGCGTGACGGACAGCACAGATACGCAGTATTTT. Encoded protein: CASSVTDSTDTQYF.

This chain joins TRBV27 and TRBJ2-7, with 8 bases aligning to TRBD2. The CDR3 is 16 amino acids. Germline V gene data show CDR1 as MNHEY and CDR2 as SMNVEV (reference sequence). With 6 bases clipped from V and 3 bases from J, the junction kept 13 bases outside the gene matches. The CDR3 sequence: CASRSTGLAGNYEQYF. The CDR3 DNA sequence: TGTGCCAGCAGATCAACTGGGCTAGCGGGCAACTACGAGCAGTACTTC.

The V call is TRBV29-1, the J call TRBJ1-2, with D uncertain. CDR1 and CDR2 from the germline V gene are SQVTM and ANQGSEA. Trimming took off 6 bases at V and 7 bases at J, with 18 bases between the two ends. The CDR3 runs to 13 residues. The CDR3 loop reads CSVTFAALGGYTF. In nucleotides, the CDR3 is TGCAGCGTAACCTTCGCCGCTTTGGGTGGCTACACCTTC.

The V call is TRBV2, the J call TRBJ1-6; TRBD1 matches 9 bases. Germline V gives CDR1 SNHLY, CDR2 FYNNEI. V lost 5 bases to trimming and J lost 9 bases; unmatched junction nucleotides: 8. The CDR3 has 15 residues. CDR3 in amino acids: CASSPGTGRGSPLHF. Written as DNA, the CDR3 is TGTGCCAGCAGTCCCGGGACAGGGAGGGGTTCACCCCTCCACTTT.

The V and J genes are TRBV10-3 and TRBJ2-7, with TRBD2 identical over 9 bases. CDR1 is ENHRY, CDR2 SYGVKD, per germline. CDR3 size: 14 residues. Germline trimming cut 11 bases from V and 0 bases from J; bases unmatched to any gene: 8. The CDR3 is CAVRAGGGSYEQYF. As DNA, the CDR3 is TGTGCCGTGCGAGCGGGGGGAGGCTCCTACGAGCAGTACTTC.

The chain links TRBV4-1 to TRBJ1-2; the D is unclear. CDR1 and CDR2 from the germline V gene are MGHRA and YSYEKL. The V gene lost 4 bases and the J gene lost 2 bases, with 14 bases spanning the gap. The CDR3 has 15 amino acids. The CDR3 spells CASSRYGGLNYGYTF. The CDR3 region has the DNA TGCGCCAGCAGCCGCTACGGAGGGTTGAACTATGGCTACACCTTC.

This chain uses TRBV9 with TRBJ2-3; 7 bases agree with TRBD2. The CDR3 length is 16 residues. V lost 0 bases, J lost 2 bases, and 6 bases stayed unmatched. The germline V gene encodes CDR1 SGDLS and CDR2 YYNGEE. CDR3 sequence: CASSVAQGGYTDTQYF. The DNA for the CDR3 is TGTGCCAGCAGCGTAGCGCAGGGAGGGTACACAGATACGCAGTATTTT.

The CDR3 DNA sequence: TGTGCCACCACCAAAGAGGGAGGGATCAACACCGGGGAGCTGTTTTTT. Translated: CATTKEGGINTGELFF. The chain carries TRBV27 and TRBJ2-2, with 7 nucleotides matching TRBD2. V gave up 10 bases and J gave up 2 bases; unmatched junction bases: 13. This CDR3 is 16 amino acids long. The germline gives CDR1 MNHEY, CDR2 SMNVEV (reference sequence).

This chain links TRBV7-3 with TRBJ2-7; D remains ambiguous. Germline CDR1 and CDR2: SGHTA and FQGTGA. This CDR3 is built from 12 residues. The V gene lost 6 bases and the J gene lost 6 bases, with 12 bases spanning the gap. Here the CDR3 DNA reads TGTGCCAGCAGTCGCGTTTACGGCGAGCAGTACTTC. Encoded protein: CASSRVYGEQYF.

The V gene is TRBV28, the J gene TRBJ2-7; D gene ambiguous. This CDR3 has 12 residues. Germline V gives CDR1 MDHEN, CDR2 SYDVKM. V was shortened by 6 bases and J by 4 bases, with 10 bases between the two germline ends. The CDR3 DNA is TGTGCCAGCAGGCTAAAGGGATACGAGCAGTACTTC. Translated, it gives CASRLKGYEQYF.

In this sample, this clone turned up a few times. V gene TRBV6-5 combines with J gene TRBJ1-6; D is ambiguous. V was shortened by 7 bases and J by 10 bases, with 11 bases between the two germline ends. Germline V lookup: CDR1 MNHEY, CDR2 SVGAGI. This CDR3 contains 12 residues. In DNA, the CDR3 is TGTGCCAGCACCGCGTCCGGCTCACCCCTCCACTTT. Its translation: CASTASGSPLHF.

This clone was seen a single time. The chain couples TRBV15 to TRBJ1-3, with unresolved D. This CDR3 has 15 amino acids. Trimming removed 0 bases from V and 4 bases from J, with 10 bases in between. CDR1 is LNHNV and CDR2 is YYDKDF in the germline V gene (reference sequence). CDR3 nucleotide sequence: TGTGCCACCAGCAGAGATCGCGCAGGCGGAAACACCATATATTTT. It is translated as CATSRDRAGGNTIYF.

DNA for the CDR3: TGTGCCAGCAGCTTGGGTGTTGGGGCGGTCGTCTACGAGCAGTACTTC. Translating it yields CASSLGVGAVVYEQYF. The rearrangement links TRBV11-2 to TRBJ2-7; TRBD1 might be the D (5 bases). CDR3 length: 16 amino acids. The germline gives CDR1 SGHAT, CDR2 FQNNGV. Deletions cut 3 bases from V and 3 bases from J, with 18 bases between.

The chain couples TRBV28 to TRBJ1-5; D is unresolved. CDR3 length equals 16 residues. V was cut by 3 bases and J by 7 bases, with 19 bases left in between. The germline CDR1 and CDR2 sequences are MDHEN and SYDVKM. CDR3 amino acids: CASSLASGTARQPQHF. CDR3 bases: TGTGCCAGCAGTTTGGCCTCTGGTACGGCTAGGCAGCCCCAGCATTTT.

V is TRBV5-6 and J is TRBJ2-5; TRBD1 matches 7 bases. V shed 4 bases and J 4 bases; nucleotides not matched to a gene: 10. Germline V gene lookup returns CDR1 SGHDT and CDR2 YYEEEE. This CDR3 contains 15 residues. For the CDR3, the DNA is TGTGCCAGCAGCCGGAGGCAGGGGGTAGGAGAGACCCAGTACTTC. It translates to CASSRRQGVGETQYF.

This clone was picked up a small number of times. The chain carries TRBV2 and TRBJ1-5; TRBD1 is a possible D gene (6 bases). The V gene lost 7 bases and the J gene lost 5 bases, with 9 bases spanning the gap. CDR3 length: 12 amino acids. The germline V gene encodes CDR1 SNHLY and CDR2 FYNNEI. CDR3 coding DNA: TGTGCCAGCAACAGGGTAGATCAGCCCCAGCATTTT. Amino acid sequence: CASNRVDQPQHF.

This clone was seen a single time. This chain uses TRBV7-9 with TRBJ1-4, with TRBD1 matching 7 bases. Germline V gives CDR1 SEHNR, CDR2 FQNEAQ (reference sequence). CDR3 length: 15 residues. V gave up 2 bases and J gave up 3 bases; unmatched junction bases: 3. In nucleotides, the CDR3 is TGTGCCAGCAGCTTAAGTCAGGGGGCTAATGAAAAACTGTTTTTT. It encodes CASSLSQGANEKLFF.

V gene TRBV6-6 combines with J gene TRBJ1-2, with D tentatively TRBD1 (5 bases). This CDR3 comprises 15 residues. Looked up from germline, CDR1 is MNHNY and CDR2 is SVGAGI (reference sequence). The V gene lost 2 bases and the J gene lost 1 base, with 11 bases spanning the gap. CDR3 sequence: CASSYGRDDNYGYTF. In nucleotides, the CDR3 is TGTGCCAGCAGTTACGGCAGGGACGATAACTATGGCTACACCTTC.